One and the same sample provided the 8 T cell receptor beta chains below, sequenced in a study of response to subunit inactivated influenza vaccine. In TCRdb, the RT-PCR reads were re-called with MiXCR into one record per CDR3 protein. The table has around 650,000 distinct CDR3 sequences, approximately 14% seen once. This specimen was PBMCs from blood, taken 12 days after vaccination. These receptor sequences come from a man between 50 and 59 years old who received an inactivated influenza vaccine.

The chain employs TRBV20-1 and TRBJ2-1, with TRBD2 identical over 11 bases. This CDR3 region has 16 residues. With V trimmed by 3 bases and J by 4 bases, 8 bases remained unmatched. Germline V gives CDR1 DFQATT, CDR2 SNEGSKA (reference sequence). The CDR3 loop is CSARGRLAGSYNEQFF. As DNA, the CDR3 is TGCAGTGCTAGGGGCAGACTAGCGGGATCATACAATGAGCAGTTCTTC.

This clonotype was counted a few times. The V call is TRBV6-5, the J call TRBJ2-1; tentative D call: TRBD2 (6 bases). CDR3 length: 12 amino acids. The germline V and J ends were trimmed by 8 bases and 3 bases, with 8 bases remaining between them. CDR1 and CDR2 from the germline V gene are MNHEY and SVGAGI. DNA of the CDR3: TGTGCCAGCTGGGACTTCTACAATGAGCAGTTCTTC. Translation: CASWDFYNEQFF.

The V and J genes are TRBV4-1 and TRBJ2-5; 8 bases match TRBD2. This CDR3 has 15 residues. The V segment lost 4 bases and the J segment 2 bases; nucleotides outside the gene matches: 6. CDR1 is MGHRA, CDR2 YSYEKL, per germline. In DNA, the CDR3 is TGCGCCAGCAGCCGTCCCGGGGGGGGACAAGAGACCCAGTACTTC. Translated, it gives CASSRPGGGQETQYF.

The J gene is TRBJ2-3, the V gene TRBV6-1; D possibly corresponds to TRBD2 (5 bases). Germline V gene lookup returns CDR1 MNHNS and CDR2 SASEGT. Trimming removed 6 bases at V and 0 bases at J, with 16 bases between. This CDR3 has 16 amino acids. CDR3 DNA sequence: TGTGCCAGCAGGTCCTTAAGCGGAACTAGCACAGATACGCAGTATTTT. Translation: CASRSLSGTSTDTQYF.

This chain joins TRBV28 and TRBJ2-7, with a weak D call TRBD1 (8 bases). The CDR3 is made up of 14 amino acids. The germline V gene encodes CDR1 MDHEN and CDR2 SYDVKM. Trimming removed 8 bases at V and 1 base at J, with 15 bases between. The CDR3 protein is CASVNRGGSYEQYF. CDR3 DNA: TGTGCCAGCGTAAACAGGGGGGGATCCTACGAGCAGTACTTC.

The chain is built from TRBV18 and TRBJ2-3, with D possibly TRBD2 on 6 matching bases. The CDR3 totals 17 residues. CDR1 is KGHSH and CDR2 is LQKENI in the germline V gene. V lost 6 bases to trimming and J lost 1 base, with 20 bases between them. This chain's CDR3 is CASSPGLSGFGTDTQYF. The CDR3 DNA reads TGTGCCAGCTCGCCGGGCTTAAGCGGGTTTGGCACAGATACGCAGTATTTT.

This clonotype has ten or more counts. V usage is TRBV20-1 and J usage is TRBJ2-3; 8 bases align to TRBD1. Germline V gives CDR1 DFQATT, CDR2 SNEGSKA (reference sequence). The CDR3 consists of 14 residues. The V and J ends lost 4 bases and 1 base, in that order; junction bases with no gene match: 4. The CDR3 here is CSATGQGGTDTQYF. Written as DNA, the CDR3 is TGCAGTGCTACTGGACAGGGTGGCACAGATACGCAGTATTTT.

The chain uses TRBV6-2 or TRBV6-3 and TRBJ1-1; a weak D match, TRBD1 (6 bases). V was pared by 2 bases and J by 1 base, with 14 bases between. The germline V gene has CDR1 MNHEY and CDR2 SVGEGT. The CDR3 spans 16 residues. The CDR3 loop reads CASSYPLGGENTEAFF. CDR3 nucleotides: TGTGCCAGCAGTTACCCCCTAGGGGGGGAGAACACTGAAGCTTTCTTT.